Below are 4 T cell receptor beta chains sequenced from a single sample in a study of graft-versus-host responses after intestinal transplantation. Data came from immunoSEQ multiplex PCR; TCRdb stores just in-frame clones and leaves some out. The data contain about 31,000 clones, about 86% of them singletons. These receptors lack a known antigen. Here the sequenced sample was unstimulated CD8+ T cells sorted from spleen or lymph node cells, taken before intestinal transplant. The receptors originated from a human donor who received an intestinal transplant.

The chain combines TRBV10-2 with TRBJ2-1; 8 positions match TRBD1. Per the germline V gene, CDR1 is WSHSY and CDR2 is SAAADI. The CDR3 consists of 16 residues. V gave up 7 bases and J gave up 5 bases; unmatched junction bases: 13. The CDR3: CASTSTIPGQDNEQFF. In nucleotides, the CDR3 is TGCGCCAGCACCTCTACCATCCCGGGACAGGACAATGAGCAGTTCTTC.

V is TRBV7-9 and J is TRBJ2-7; D is possibly TRBD1 (5 bases). With 3 bases removed from V and 2 bases from J, the gap between germline ends came to 8 bases. Germline V CDR1 and CDR2: SEHNR, FQNEAQ (reference sequence). The CDR3 runs 13 residues. The CDR3 here is CASSFPGTYEQYF. DNA for the CDR3: TGTGCCAGCAGCTTCCCAGGGACCTACGAGCAGTACTTC.

This clone is a singleton in its sample. This chain connects TRBV13 to TRBJ2-1, with D perhaps TRBD2 (6 bases). The CDR3 runs to 16 residues. Trimming stripped 7 bases from V and 2 bases from J, with 18 bases between. Germline V gene sequence: CDR1 PRHDT, CDR2 FYEKMQ (reference sequence). CDR3 DNA: TGTGCCAGCACCCCGGGGGAGTACCGCCCCTACAATGAGCAGTTCTTC. It codes for CASTPGEYRPYNEQFF.

The chain employs TRBV5-6 and TRBJ2-5, with 9 bases aligning to TRBD1. V trimming: 4 bases; J trimming: 10 bases; junction bases outside the gene matches: 11. Germline assignment: CDR1 SGHDT and CDR2 YYEEEE. The CDR3 has 14 amino acids. CDR3 bases: TGTGCCAGCAGCGGGGACAGGGATCCCGATGACCAGTACTTC. This codes for CASSGDRDPDDQYF.